Only one count was recorded for the clone carrying this TCR beta chain. Other DNA sequences in the sample encode the same CDR3. Produced via immunoSEQ multiplex PCR; TCRdb's table is partial and in-frame only. Here the sample spans 150,000 or so clones, 91% being singletons. The length of the CDR3 is 12 residues. V was trimmed by 0 bases and J by 4 bases, leaving 4 bases between them. Germline CDR1 is LGHNA and CDR2 is YSLEER. The source of the sample is a study of T cell responses to AZD1222 COVID-19 vaccine. Study in general: It was second doses at about 4 or about 12 weeks that were pooled.

Material: peripheral blood, obtained on day 0 of AZD1222 vaccination. V usage is TRBV4-3 and J usage is TRBJ2-7; D gene uncertain. This clonotype was sampled from an adult in good health. DNA for the CDR3: TGCGCCAGCAGCCAAGAGGGATACGAGCAGTACTTC. Protein product: CASSQEGYEQYF.